The rows below give T cell receptor beta chains drawn from one sample of a study of blood T cells in healthy people across ages. TCRdb redid the calling of the 5' RACE reads with MiXCR, one entry per CDR3 protein. The data contain around 900,000 distinct CDR3 sequences, about 30% of them singletons. The specimen sequenced was blood. The origin of the receptors is a woman older than 75 in good health. Each CDR3 is given with its conserved first and last residue. D genes are given only for firm matches. Clone size, where shown, is once, few, many, or a class for clones that have expanded.

NA	TRBV9	TRBJ2-3	NA	CASSVRQVNTDTQYF	TGTGCCAGCAGCGTACGACAGGTTAACACAGATACGCAGTATTTT
TRBD1	TRBV18	TRBJ1-6	once	CASSAQGVRNSPLHF	TGTGCCAGCTCGGCGCAGGGGGTTAGGAATTCACCCCTCCACTTT
TRBD1	TRBV5-1	TRBJ1-2	few	CASSDRRGNYGYTF	TGCGCCAGCAGCGATCGCAGGGGGAACTATGGCTACACCTTC
NA	TRBV7-2	TRBJ2-2	few	CASSARPSGGELFF	TGTGCCAGCAGCGCGCGACCTTCGGGCGGGGAGCTGTTTTTT
NA	TRBV3-1	TRBJ2-5	NA	CASRKWDRETQYF	TGTGCCAGCAGGAAGTGGGATCGAGAGACCCAGTACTTC
NA	TRBV6-1	TRBJ2-5	many	CASSDKRTNQETQYF	TGTGCCAGCAGTGATAAGCGGACTAACCAAGAGACCCAGTACTTC
NA	TRBV3-1	TRBJ1-2	many	CASSQAWSGYTF	TGTGCCAGCAGCCAGGCGTGGTCTGGCTACACCTTC
NA	TRBV4-1	TRBJ1-4	many	CASSQAQAATNEKLFF	TGCGCCAGCAGCCAAGCACAGGCGGCAACTAATGAAAAACTGTTTTTT
TRBD2	TRBV5-1	TRBJ2-3	NA	CASSLDTGGAINTQYF	TGCGCCAGCAGCTTGGATACCGGGGGGGCCATAAATACGCAGTATTTT
NA	TRBV12-3/TRBV12-4	TRBJ2-1	once	CASSPGPTNEQFF	TGTGCCAGCAGCCCCGGGCCCACCAATGAGCAGTTCTTC
NA	TRBV30	TRBJ2-6	few	CAGRWGAGANVLTF	TGTGCCGGTCGGTGGGGGGCTGGGGCCAACGTCCTGACTTTC
NA	TRBV15	TRBJ2-7	once	CATSRGFRNNEQYF	TGTGCCACCAGCAGGGGGTTTCGAAACAATGAGCAGTACTTC
TRBD2	TRBV20-1	TRBJ2-5	many	CSARGASGGPWSQYF	TGCAGTGCCAGAGGCGCTAGCGGGGGACCTTGGTCCCAGTACTTC